The 12 T cell receptor beta chains presented below share a single source sample, sequenced in a study of control samples from healthy donors and cancer patients. Measured with immunoSEQ multiplex PCR; TCRdb has only the in-frame clones, and not every one. The table has around 130,000 clones, about 94% seen once. Sequences were obtained from blood. Receptors were obtained from a man aged 25-40 years in good health.

This clone was observed once. This chain uses TRBV4-1 with TRBJ2-5; maybe TRBD2 (6 bases). CDR3 length: 11 amino acids. The V end was cut by 3 bases, the J end by 7 bases, with 6 bases between. Germline CDR1 and CDR2: MGHRA and YSYEKL. The CDR3 DNA sequence: TGCGCCAGCAGCCAGGAGGGGACCCAGTACTTC. This codes for CASSQEGTQYF.

The chain is built from TRBV2 and TRBJ2-5, with D possibly being TRBD2 (6 bases). The CDR3 is 14 residues long. The V gene's germline CDR1 is SNHLY and CDR2 FYNNEI. Deletions cut 4 bases from V and 5 bases from J, with 14 bases between. CDR3 bases: TGTGCCAGCAGTGGGGTGGCAGGGAGGGAGACCCAGTACTTC. This translates into CASSGVAGRETQYF.

This sequence joins TRBV4-2 and TRBJ1-6; maybe TRBD1 (5 bases). The ends were cut back, 4 bases at V and 10 bases at J, with 14 bases in the middle. CDR1 is LGHNA and CDR2 is YNFKEQ in the germline V gene. This CDR3 is built from 14 residues. Here the CDR3 reads CASSPYQGGSPLHF. In nucleotides, the CDR3 is TGTGCCAGCAGCCCTTATCAGGGAGGCTCACCCCTCCACTTT.

This clone was seen only once. The chain couples TRBV18 to TRBJ1-5, with a weak D call TRBD1 (6 bases). V gave up 6 bases and J gave up 4 bases, with 13 bases separating them. Per the germline V gene, CDR1 is KGHSH and CDR2 is LQKENI. The CDR3 is made up of 14 amino acids. CDR3 DNA: TGTGCCAGCTCCCACAGGGAGGGGAATCAGCCCCAGCATTTT. As protein: CASSHREGNQPQHF. Based on the CDR3 plus reference TRBV18 and TRBJ1-5, the full variable domain is NAGVMQNPRHLVRRRGQEARLRCSPMKGHSHVYWYRQLPEEGLKFMVYLQKENIIDESGMPKERFSAEFPKEGPSILRIQQVVRGDSAAYFCASSHREGNQPQHFGDGTRLSIL.

The gene calls are TRBV7-2 and TRBJ2-7; 12 nucleotides match TRBD2. There are 16 residues in the CDR3. V gave up 0 bases and J gave up 4 bases; unmatched junction bases: 4. The germline V gene has CDR1 SGHTA and CDR2 FQGNSA. The CDR3 DNA reads TGTGCCAGCAGCTTAGCGGTGACTAGCGGGGGTTACGAGCAGTACTTC. Translation: CASSLAVTSGGYEQYF.

For the CDR3, the DNA is TGTGCCAGCAGTCCCCTTGGGCCTAGCGGGGTCACAGATACGCAGTATTTT. Translating it yields CASSPLGPSGVTDTQYF. V gene TRBV6-6 combines with J gene TRBJ2-3; 9 bases match TRBD2. The ends lost 5 bases at V and 2 bases at J; junction bases unmatched: 11. Germline CDR1 and CDR2: MNHNY and SVGAGI (reference sequence). The CDR3 covers 17 residues.

The chain recombines TRBV6-1 with TRBJ1-1; no clear D. CDR3 length: 13 amino acids. Trimming left V 2 bases short and J 0 bases short, with 4 bases between. The germline gives CDR1 MNHNS, CDR2 SASEGT. The chain's CDR3 is CASSETLNTEAFF. CDR3 nucleotides: TGTGCCAGCAGTGAAACTCTGAACACTGAAGCTTTCTTT.

J is TRBJ2-3 and V is TRBV21-1; TRBD2, the table's D call, was not compared with the DNA. TRBV21-1 is reported as a pseudogene. The CDR3 runs to 18 residues. CDR3: CASSTKRGGILSTDTQYF. CDR3 nucleotide sequence: TGTGCCAGCAGCACGAAGCGGGGGGGCATCCTTAGCACAGATACGCAGTATTTT.

The rearrangement joins TRBV13 to TRBJ1-2, with 8 nucleotides matching TRBD1. The germline V gene encodes CDR1 PRHDT and CDR2 FYEKMQ (reference sequence). The CDR3 totals 17 residues. The V gene end was trimmed by 5 bases and the J gene end by 1 base; junction bases not matched to a gene: 12. CDR3: CASSGQGIESVNYGYTF. The CDR3 bases are TGTGCCAGCAGCGGACAGGGAATTGAGTCCGTTAACTATGGCTACACCTTC.

The rearrangement uses TRBV5-1 and TRBJ1-1, with 9 bases identical to TRBD1. The length of the CDR3 is 16 residues. Germline loops: CDR1 SGHRS, CDR2 YFSETQ. V gave up 4 bases and J gave up 2 bases; unmatched junction bases: 9. The CDR3 here is CASSRTGDVLNTEAFF. The CDR3 DNA is TGCGCCAGCAGCAGGACAGGGGACGTACTAAACACTGAAGCTTTCTTT.

The chain recombines TRBV4-3 with TRBJ1-2; 7 bases map to TRBD1. Per the germline V gene, CDR1 is LGHNA and CDR2 is YSLEER. Germline trimming cut 3 bases from V and 8 bases from J; bases unmatched to any gene: 9. This CDR3 is 14 amino acids long. CDR3 sequence: CASSQSGQLGGYTF. The CDR3 DNA follows: TGCGCCAGCAGCCAGTCGGGACAGTTAGGCGGCTACACCTTC.

DNA of the CDR3: TGTGCCATCAGTGAACCCCGGGGGAACACTGAAGCTTTCTTT. Its protein is CAISEPRGNTEAFF. The genes are TRBV10-3 and TRBJ1-1; D is unresolved. Trimming shortened V by 3 bases and J by 1 base, and 9 bases separated the two germline ends. CDR3 length equals 14 residues. Germline-derived CDR1 and CDR2 are ENHRY and SYGVKD.